Shown below are 4 T cell receptor beta chains from a single sample sequenced in a study of glioma-infiltrating T cells. TCR alpha and beta CDR3 regions were amplified from RNA using iRepertoire nested multiplex PCR. TCRdb re-analysed the multiplex PCR reads in MiXCR, keeping a single row per CDR3 protein. The table lists more than 20,000 distinct CDR3 sequences, approximately 25% of them singletons. Sequencing was carried out using glioma tissue, nonneoplastic brain tissue, or PBMCs (not recorded which). The receptors were sampled from a human donor with low-grade glioma or glioblastoma, undergoing nonglioma brain surgery, or in good health (not recorded which).

This chain uses TRBV19 with TRBJ1-1; D perhaps matches TRBD1 (5 bases). This CDR3 spans 15 amino acids. CDR1 and CDR2 from the germline V gene are LNHDA and SQIVND (reference sequence). V was trimmed by 7 bases and J by 1 base, leaving 16 bases between them. The CDR3 DNA is TGTGCCAGTATTACCTGGGGACCTACGAACACTGAAGCTTTCTTT. The encoded protein is CASITWGPTNTEAFF. Using reference TRBV19 and TRBJ1-1 for the parts outside the CDR3, the full variable domain is DGGITQSPKYLFRKEGQNVTLSCEQNLNHDAMYWYRQDPGQGLRLIYYSQIVNDFQKGDIAEGYSVSREKKESFPLTVTSAQKNPTAFYLCASITWGPTNTEAFFGQGTRLTVV.

This clonotype was observed a few times. The chain joins TRBV18 to TRBJ1-3; D uncertain. In germline, CDR1 is KGHSH, CDR2 LQKENI. Trimming removed 3 bases at V and 0 bases at J, with 12 bases between. This CDR3 contains 16 residues. CDR3 sequence (DNA): TGTGCCAGCTCACCCTTAACAGCGAACTCTGGAAACACCATATATTTT. It specifies CASSPLTANSGNTIYF.

This chain links TRBV7-2 with TRBJ2-7; 10 bases are a match to TRBD1. The V gene end was trimmed by 5 bases and the J gene end by 5 bases; junction bases not matched to a gene: 9. This CDR3 is 15 amino acids long. The germline V gene has CDR1 SGHTA and CDR2 FQGNSA. The DNA of the CDR3 is TGTGCCAGCAGCGAAGGACAGGGGGGTGATAACGAGCAGTACTTC. Its protein product is CASSEGQGGDNEQYF.

The chain combines TRBV7-8 with TRBJ1-1, with D tentatively TRBD1 (5 bases). Germline CDR1 SGHVS, CDR2 FQNEAQ. This CDR3 contains 16 residues. Deletions cut 5 bases from V and 4 bases from J, with 20 bases between. The CDR3: CASSAGPSRRSTEAFF. In nucleotides, the CDR3 is TGTGCCAGCAGCGCGGGACCTTCCAGGAGGTCCACTGAAGCTTTCTTT.